The clone carrying this T cell receptor (beta chain) was seen only once. The antigen remains unidentified. These data originate in a study of cytomegalovirus exposure and HLA in healthy donors. For the study at large: An early data release held tens of millions of unique TCRs from HLA-typed donors. Study-wide points: Presence/absence results assume similar sequencing depth per donor, which may not hold. A later analysis linked a missense variant in DCLRE1C to the trimming of TCR beta V and J genes.

The CDR3 covers 17 residues. V shed 1 base and J 5 bases; nucleotides not matched to a gene: 9. Germline values: CDR1 LGHNA, CDR2 YNFKEQ. Primers for the PCR totalled 60 Vbeta and 13 Jbeta. Original handling: It was a later analysis that counted 83 million or so unique TCR beta chains, of which some 9.9 million were shared. Clones were sequenced by immunoSEQ multiplex PCR, and TCRdb holds only the in-frame ones, with some missing. V, J and clone size were drawn from that table, and D and trimming were deduced from the DNA. The sample records around 140,000 clones, 75% to 90% being singletons. The V gene is TRBV4-2, the J gene TRBJ2-1; 9 bases fit TRBD2. The clonotype comes from a woman in her forties or fifties in good health and CMV-seropositive. Specimen: PBMCs. CDR3 nucleotide sequence: TGTGCCAGCAGCCAAGTGATGGGGCGGGAGGGCCACAATGAGCAGTTCTTC. It is translated as CASSQVMGREGHNEQFF.